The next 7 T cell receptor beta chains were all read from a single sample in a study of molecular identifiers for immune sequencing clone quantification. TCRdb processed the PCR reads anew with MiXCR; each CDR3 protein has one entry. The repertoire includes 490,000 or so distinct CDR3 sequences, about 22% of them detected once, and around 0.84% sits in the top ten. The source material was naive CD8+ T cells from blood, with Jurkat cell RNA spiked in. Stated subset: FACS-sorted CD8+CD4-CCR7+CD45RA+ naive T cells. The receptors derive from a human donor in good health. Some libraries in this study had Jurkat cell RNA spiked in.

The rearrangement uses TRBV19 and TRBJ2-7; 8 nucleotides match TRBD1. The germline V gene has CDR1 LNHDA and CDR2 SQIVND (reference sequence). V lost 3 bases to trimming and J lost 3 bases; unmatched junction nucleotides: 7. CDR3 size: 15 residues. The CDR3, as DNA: TGTGCCAGTAGTATCGGGACAGGAGATAGCTACGAGCAGTACTTC. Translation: CASSIGTGDSYEQYF.

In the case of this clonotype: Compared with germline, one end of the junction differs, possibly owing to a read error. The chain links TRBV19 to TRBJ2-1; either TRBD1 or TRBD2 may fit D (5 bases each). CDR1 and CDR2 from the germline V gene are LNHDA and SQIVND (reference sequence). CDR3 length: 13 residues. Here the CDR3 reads CASSWDGYSEQFF. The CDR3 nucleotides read TGTGCCAGTAGCTGGGACGGGTACAGTGAGCAGTTCTTC.

CDR3 protein: CASNGINQPQHF. CDR3 nucleotide sequence: TGTGCCAGCAATGGGATCAATCAGCCCCAGCATTTT. This chain joins TRBV2 and TRBJ1-5; D gene uncertain. The CDR3 loop spans 12 amino acids. V was pared by 7 bases and J by 3 bases, with 7 bases between. The germline gives CDR1 SNHLY, CDR2 FYNNEI.

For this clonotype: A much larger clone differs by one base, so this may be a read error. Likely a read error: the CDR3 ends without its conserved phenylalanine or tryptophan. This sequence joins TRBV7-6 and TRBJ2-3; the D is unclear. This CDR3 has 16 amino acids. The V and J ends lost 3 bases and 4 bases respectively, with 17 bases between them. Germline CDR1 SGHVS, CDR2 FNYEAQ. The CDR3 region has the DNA TGTGCCAGCAGCTTGAGACCAGAAAGCCCCCCAGATACGCAGTATTCT. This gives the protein CASSLRPESPPDTQYS.

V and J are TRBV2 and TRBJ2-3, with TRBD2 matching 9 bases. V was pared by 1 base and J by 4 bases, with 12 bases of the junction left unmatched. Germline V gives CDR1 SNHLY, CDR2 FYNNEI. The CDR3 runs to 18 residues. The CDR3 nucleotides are TGTGCCAGCAGTGAAGGAAGCGGGGGGTCCGGATGGGCAGATACGCAGTATTTT. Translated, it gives CASSEGSGGSGWADTQYF.

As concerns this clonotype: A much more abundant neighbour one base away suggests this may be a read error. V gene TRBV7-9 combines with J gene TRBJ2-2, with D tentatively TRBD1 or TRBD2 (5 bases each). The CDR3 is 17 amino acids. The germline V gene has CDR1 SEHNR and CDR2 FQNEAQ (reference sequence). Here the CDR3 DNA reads TGTGCCGGCAGCTTAGCGTTGGGGCCGAAGAGCACCGGGGAGCTGTTTTTT. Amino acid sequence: CAGSLALGPKSTGELFF.

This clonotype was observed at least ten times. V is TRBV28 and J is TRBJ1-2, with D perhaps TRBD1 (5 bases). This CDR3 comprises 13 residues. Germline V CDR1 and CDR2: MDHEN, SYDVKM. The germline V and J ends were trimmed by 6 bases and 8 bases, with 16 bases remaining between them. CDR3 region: CASSPPLSGGYTF. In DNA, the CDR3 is TGTGCCAGCAGCCCACCTCTGTCAGGGGGCTACACCTTC.